The source of this T cell receptor beta chain is a study of T cell repertoires in cytomegalovirus infection. Study details: The authors used CMV epitopes that were HLA-C-restricted (recently identified) and HLA-B-restricted (well studied). Shared public TCR beta signatures pointed to both CMV infection and a matching HLA type. Findings and caveats of the study: The ex vivo response was dominated by HLA-C-restricted CMV-specific TCR beta clonotypes. Of the TCR beta families, the public ones yielded a cumulative frequency that identified carriers of CMV plus the relevant HLA.

This clonotype was seen repeatedly, ten times or more. Its matching antigen is unknown. TCRdb independently ran MiXCR on the reads; one entry per CDR3 protein. The sample has approximately 590,000 distinct CDR3 sequences; almost 40% are singletons. CDR3 length: 16 residues. The V gene end was trimmed by 5 bases and the J gene end by 6 bases; junction bases not matched to a gene: 5. Germline values: CDR1 SGHTA, CDR2 FQGNSA. The J gene is TRBJ2-1, the V gene TRBV7-2; 15 bases line up with TRBD2. This TCR derives from a human donor in good health (CMV status not recorded). Some clones in this sample may be carry-over from other donors' samples. The material sequenced was cultured PBMCs, taken from culture after CMV antigen stimulation. The CDR3 DNA sequence: TGTGCCAGCAGCCCCTGGACTAGCGGGGGGGCCAATGAGCAGTTCTTC. This translates into CASSPWTSGGANEQFF.